This TCR beta chain is from a study of PD-1 blockade in classical Hodgkin lymphoma. Study results and caveats: Complete responders' diversity at baseline resembled that of newly diagnosed patients.

For this clone: Its antigen is unknown.

The CDR3 is made up of 14 amino acids. The V end lost 3 bases, the J end lost 4 bases, and 12 bases lay between the germline ends. Germline CDR1 is MGHRA and CDR2 is YSYEKL. Each patient experienced a relapse that followed autologous stem cell transplantation, and brentuximab vedotin exposure varied. Here immunoSEQ multiplex PCR was the method, and the copy in TCRdb shows in-frame clones only, minus some. The sample has tens of thousands of clones, roughly four fifths seen once; the top ten hold under 14%. J is TRBJ1-1 and V is TRBV4-1; TRBD1 might be the D (6 bases). The receptor comes from a human donor with classical Hodgkin lymphoma. The sample in question was peripheral blood mononuclear cells (PBMCs), obtained before the second cycle of nivolumab. The CDR3 loop reads CASSQGTGFTEAFF. In DNA, the CDR3 is TGCGCCAGCAGCCAGGGAACAGGGTTCACTGAAGCTTTCTTT.